This section outlines one T cell receptor (beta chain) sequence together with its context. Its target antigen remains unknown. No much larger clonotype is one base removed from it; base qualities were not supplied. Each collaborating institution followed its own protocols to collect whole blood in K2EDTA tubes. Collaborator samples were shipped for TCRbeta analysis as frozen whole blood, isolated PBMCs, or DNA extracted from either sample type. This sample was taken from a study of blood T cell repertoires in COVID-19 (dated by TCRdb to about 2020). With respect to the entire study: Samples covering the acute and convalescent phases of COVID-19 were provided by collaborators in the United States, Italy and Spain. The prospective study material was composed of cDNA or gDNA derived from T cells, B-cell-depleted T cells, or PBMCs. Deeply sampled blood TCRbeta repertoires from subjects exposed to, actively infected with, or recovered from COVID-19 were included in the dataset. The repertoires were made available in a free public database intended to serve as a resource for research on the immune response to SARS-CoV-2. Samples were obtained from the ongoing ImmuneRACE study (first 160 participants) and from 1,254 subjects provided by 6 global collaborators. The sample metadata nearly always contained a de-identified subject ID, COVID-19 status, age in years and sex. Where HLA class I and class II types were available, the types were taken from metadata supplied by the sample provider, not from assay-based typing. Summary of the overall study and its limitations: The amount of clinical and demographic metadata varied by source and participant and was provided uncurated.

TCRbeta CDR3 regions were amplified from genomic DNA using the immunoSEQ Assay, a bias-controlled multiplex PCR. As for the original processing: The number of nucleated cells in each sample was estimated by amplification of reference gene primers within the assay. Sequence reads were collapsed and filtered to measure the absolute abundance of every unique TCRbeta CDR3 rearrangement. For each sample, productive Simpson clonality was calculated as the square root of Simpson's diversity index across productive rearrangements. The clones in this table, taken by TCRdb from immuneACCESS, are in-frame only. Not every clone is retained; where verified, under half of the shortfall comes from an unresolved V gene, and the cause of the rest is unknown. D and trimming were read from the DNA, whereas the V and J calls and clone size are those reported in that table. This sample comprises 150,000 to 200,000 clones, about 75% of them detected only once. The top ten hold about 26% of the sample.

Sequencing input: peripheral blood. The TCR originated in a woman in her 70s with acute or convalescent COVID-19.

The DNA sequence reads TGTGCCAGCAGTGAAGCGCGGGGTTCTGAAGCTTTCTTT. Translation gives CASSEARGSEAFF. The rearrangement joined TRBV2 to TRBJ1-1; the D gene remains uncertain. Trimming at the junction amounts to 0 bases on V and 6 bases on J, and the germline ends lie 8 bases apart. The CDR3 covers 13 residues, taking in both the cysteine and the phenylalanine. Just the 39-base CDR3 DNA is kept, in frame starting at base 1. CDR1 SNHLY and CDR2 FYNNEI were looked up in the germline V gene.